Listed below are T cell receptor beta chains from one sample, sequenced in a study of T cells in localized non-small cell lung cancer. The data were produced by immunoSEQ multiplex PCR, yet TCRdb's version contains in-frame clones alone and is incomplete. Found here are roughly 7,800 clones, over 85% of them singletons; the top ten hold under 3%. The sequences come from peripheral blood, collected before any cancer treatment. All receptors come from a woman between 40 and 69 years old with stage I lung adenocarcinoma. CDR3s include the opening cysteine and the closing phenylalanine or tryptophan. Each record gives: V gene, J gene, D gene, clone size, CDR3 DNA, CDR3 protein. The D gene is left open where the match is weak. Some rows mark clone size as missing; the rest say once, few, many or name a class of expanded clone.

>TRBV5-1|TRBJ1-2|NA|NA
TGCGCCAGCAGCCAACAAGAGGGCTATGGCTACACCTTC
CASSQQEGYGYTF
>TRBV6-6|TRBJ2-3|TRBD2|once
TGTGCCAGCAGCACCGAACTAGCGGGGGGCACAGATACGCAGTATTTT
CASSTELAGGTDTQYF
>TRBV7-9|TRBJ2-7|TRBD1|NA
TGTGCCAGCAGCTTGGGACAGGGAGACTACGAGCAGTACTTC
CASSLGQGDYEQYF
>TRBV18|TRBJ2-3|TRBD2|NA
TGTGCCAGCTCACCACTAGCGGGAGGCACAGATACGCAGTATTTT
CASSPLAGGTDTQYF
>TRBV6-5|TRBJ2-1|TRBD2|NA
TGTGCCAGCAGACGGGGACTAGCGGGGACTGAGCAGTTCTTC
CASRRGLAGTEQFF
>TRBV5-1|TRBJ2-1|NA|NA
TGCGCCAGCAGCATATCCTCCACTTCAAGCTCCTACAATGAGCAGTTCTTC
CASSISSTSSSYNEQFF
>TRBV2|TRBJ2-2|TRBD1|NA
TGTGCCAGCAGTGAAACCTCGGGAAGGACAGGGGGCACCGGGGAGCTGTTTTTT
CASSETSGRTGGTGELFF
>TRBV7-9|TRBJ1-3|NA|few
TGTGCCAGCAGCTTATGGGGAACCAGGTCCGGAAACACCATATATTTT
CASSLWGTRSGNTIYF
>TRBV23-1|TRBJ1-4|NA|NA
TGCGCCAGCAGTCAATGTAATGAAAAACTGTTTTTT
CASSQCNEKLFF
>TRBV7-8|TRBJ1-1|NA|NA
TGTGCCAGCAGCTTGGCAGGGGCCTACTACCCCATGGACACTGAAGCTTTCTTT
CASSLAGAYYPMDTEAFF
>TRBV19|TRBJ2-4|TRBD2|NA
TGTGCCAGTGGAGGACTAGCGGGGGGTAGTAACATTCAGTACTTC
CASGGLAGGSNIQYF
>TRBV5-4|TRBJ2-5|TRBD1|NA
TGTGCCAGCAGCTCAACAGGGGTCCAAGAGACCCAGTACTTC
CASSSTGVQETQYF
>TRBV5-1|TRBJ2-1|TRBD2|NA
TGCGCCAGCAGCCGGACTAGCGGGAGCTACAATGAGCAGTTCTTC
CASSRTSGSYNEQFF
>TRBV5-1|TRBJ1-2|NA|NA
TGCGCCAGCAGCCCGGCCAGGGCCTATGGCTACACCTTC
CASSPARAYGYTF
>TRBV19|TRBJ2-1|TRBD1|NA
TGTGCCAGTAGTATCTGGGACAGAGAAGCGGATGAGCAGTTCTTC
CASSIWDREADEQFF
>TRBV7-8|TRBJ2-7|NA|NA
TGTGCCAGCAGCTCATGGGGTGCCTACGAGCAGTACTTC
CASSSWGAYEQYF
>TRBV5-1|TRBJ2-5|TRBD2|NA
TGCGCCAGCAGCCCTAGCGGGAACGGAGAGACCCAGTACTTC
CASSPSGNGETQYF
>TRBV7-7|TRBJ2-5|NA|NA
TGTGCTAGCAGCTTAAAATTTGGGGGGTTCCAAGAGACCCAGTACTTC
CASSLKFGGFQETQYF
>TRBV6-5|TRBJ2-7|NA|NA
TGTGCCAGCAGTTACTCTCGGGACGGCTACGAGCAGTACTTC
CASSYSRDGYEQYF
>TRBV5-1|TRBJ1-6|NA|once
TGCGCCAGCAGCTGGCAGGGGCCACATAATTCACCCCTCCACTTT
CASSWQGPHNSPLHF
>TRBV7-6|TRBJ1-6|TRBD1|NA
TGTGCCAGCAGCCCAGGGACAGCTCAGAATACCAATTCACCCCTCCACTTT
CASSPGTAQNTNSPLHF
>TRBV10-2|TRBJ1-2|NA|NA
TGCGCCAGCAGCGCCCCCGAGGGGCGAAACTATGGCTACACCTTC
CASSAPEGRNYGYTF
>TRBV6-5|TRBJ1-1|NA|NA
TGTGCCAGCAGTTACTCGTGGCTGGGGAACACTGAAGCTTTCTTT
CASSYSWLGNTEAFF
>TRBV6-5|TRBJ2-7|TRBD2|NA
TGTGCCAGCAGTTACGATGGGACTAGCGGGACTTACGAGCAGTACTTC
CASSYDGTSGTYEQYF
>TRBV4-2|TRBJ1-2|NA|few
TGTGCCAGCAGCCAAGGCAGGGCCGACTATGGCTACACCTTC
CASSQGRADYGYTF
>TRBV18|TRBJ2-2|TRBD1|NA
TGTGCCAGCTCACCACCCACGACAGGGCGCACCGGGGAGCTGTTTTTT
CASSPPTTGRTGELFF
>TRBV7-2|TRBJ2-2|NA|NA
TGTGCCAGCAGCTTAGGGCAGGGTTACACCGGGGAGCTGTTTTTT
CASSLGQGYTGELFF
>TRBV4-2|TRBJ2-1|NA|NA
TGTGCCAGCAGCCAAGGGGACACCTACAATGAGCAGTTCTTC
CASSQGDTYNEQFF
>TRBV5-8|TRBJ2-2|TRBD1|NA
TGTGCCAGCAATTCCGGGACAGGGGACACCGGGGAGCTGTTTTTT
CASNSGTGDTGELFF
>TRBV6-1|TRBJ1-1|TRBD1|NA
TGTGCCAGCAGGGAACGGACAGGGAACACTGAAGCTTTCTTT
CASRERTGNTEAFF
>TRBV7-9|TRBJ2-1|NA|NA
TGTGCCAGCAGCTGGGAGCTCGGGGTAGTCTACAATGAGCAGTTCTTC
CASSWELGVVYNEQFF
>TRBV10-3|TRBJ2-6|NA|NA
TGTGCCATCAGTGAGTCGACAATTGGGGCCAACGTCCTGACTTTC
CAISESTIGANVLTF
>TRBV18|TRBJ1-2|TRBD1|NA
TGTGCCAGCTCGCGACAGGGTGGAGGCTACACCTTC
CASSRQGGGYTF
>TRBV30|TRBJ1-5|NA|once
TGTGCCTGGAGTGTTGGCAGCCTAGATCAGGCCCAGCATTTT
CAWSVGSLDQAQHF
>TRBV27|TRBJ1-1|TRBD1|NA
TGTGCCAGCAGCCCCCTGGCCGGGACAGGAAGGACTGAAGCTTTCTTT
CASSPLAGTGRTEAFF
>TRBV4-1|TRBJ2-3|NA|NA
TGCGCCAGCAGCCAAGATCCGGCGGGGTCCGCCACAGATACGCAGTATTTT
CASSQDPAGSATDTQYF
>TRBV7-9|TRBJ2-7|NA|NA
TGTGCCAGCAGCTTCGAGGGACCCTACGAGCAGTACTTC
CASSFEGPYEQYF
>TRBV5-4|TRBJ2-7|TRBD2|NA
TGTGCCAGCAGCTTGGGCCCGGGACTAGACTACGAGCAGTACTTC
CASSLGPGLDYEQYF